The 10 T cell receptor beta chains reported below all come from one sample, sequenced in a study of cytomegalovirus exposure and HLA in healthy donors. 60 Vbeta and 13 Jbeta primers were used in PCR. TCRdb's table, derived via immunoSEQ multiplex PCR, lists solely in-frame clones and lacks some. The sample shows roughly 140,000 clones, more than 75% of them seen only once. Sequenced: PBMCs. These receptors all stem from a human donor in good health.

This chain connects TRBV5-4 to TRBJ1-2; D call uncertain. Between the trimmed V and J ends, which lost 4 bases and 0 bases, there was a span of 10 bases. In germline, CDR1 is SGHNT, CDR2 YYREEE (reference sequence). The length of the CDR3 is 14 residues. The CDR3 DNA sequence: TGTGCCAGCAGCCCGGAGATTACTAACTATGGCTACACCTTC. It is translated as CASSPEITNYGYTF.

CDR3 sequence: CASTANGADLYEQYF. CDR3 DNA sequence: TGTGCCAGCACAGCAAATGGGGCAGACCTCTACGAGCAGTACTTC. V is TRBV25-1 and J is TRBJ2-5; D is possibly TRBD1 (5 bases). The end of the DNA is better explained by TRBJ2-7, so the J call may be wrong. The germline V gene has CDR1 MGHDK and CDR2 SYGVNS. This CDR3 has 15 amino acids.

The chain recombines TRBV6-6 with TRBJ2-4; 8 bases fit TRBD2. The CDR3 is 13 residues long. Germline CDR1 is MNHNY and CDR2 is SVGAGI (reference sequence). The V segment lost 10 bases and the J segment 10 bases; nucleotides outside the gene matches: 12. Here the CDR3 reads CAISVAGLEIQYF. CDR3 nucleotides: TGTGCCATCTCGGTAGCGGGATTGGAAATTCAGTACTTC.

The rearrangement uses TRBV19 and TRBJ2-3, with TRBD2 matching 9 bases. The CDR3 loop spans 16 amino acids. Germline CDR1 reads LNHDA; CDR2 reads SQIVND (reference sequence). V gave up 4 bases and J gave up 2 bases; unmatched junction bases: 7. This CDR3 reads CASSKSSGSPTDTQYF. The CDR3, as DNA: TGTGCCAGTAGTAAGAGTAGCGGGAGCCCCACAGATACGCAGTATTTT.

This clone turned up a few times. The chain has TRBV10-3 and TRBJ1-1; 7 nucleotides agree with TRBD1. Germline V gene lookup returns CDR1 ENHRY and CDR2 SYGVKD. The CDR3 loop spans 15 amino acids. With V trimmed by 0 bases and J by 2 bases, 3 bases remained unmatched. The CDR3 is CAISESRGPNTEAFF. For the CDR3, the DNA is TGTGCCATCAGTGAGTCGAGGGGGCCAAACACTGAAGCTTTCTTT.

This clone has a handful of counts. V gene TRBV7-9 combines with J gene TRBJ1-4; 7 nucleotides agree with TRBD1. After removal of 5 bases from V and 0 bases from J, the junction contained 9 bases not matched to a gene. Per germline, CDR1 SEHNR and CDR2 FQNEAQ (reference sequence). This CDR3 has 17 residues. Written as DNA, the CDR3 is TGTGCCAGCAGCCCAAGGGGGCAGGGATCAACTAATGAAAAACTGTTTTTT. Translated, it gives CASSPRGQGSTNEKLFF.

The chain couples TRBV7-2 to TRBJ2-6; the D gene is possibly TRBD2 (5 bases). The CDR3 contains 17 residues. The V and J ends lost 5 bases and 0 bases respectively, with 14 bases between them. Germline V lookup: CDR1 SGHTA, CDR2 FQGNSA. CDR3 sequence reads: CASSEVTTNSGANVLTF. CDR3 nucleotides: TGTGCCAGCAGCGAGGTGACTACCAACTCTGGGGCCAACGTCCTGACTTTC.

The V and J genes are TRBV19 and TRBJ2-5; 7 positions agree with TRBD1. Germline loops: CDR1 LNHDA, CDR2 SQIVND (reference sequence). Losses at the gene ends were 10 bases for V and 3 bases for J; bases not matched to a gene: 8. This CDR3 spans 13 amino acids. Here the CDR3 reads CATCRTGEETQYF. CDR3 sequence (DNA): TGTGCCACTTGCAGGACAGGAGAAGAGACCCAGTACTTC.

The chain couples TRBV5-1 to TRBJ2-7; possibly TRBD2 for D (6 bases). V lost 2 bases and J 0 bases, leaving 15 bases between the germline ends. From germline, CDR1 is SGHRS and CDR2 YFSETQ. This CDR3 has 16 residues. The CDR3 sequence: CASSFFIGGSSYEQYF. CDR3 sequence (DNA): TGCGCCAGCAGCTTTTTTATCGGGGGAAGCTCCTACGAGCAGTACTTC.

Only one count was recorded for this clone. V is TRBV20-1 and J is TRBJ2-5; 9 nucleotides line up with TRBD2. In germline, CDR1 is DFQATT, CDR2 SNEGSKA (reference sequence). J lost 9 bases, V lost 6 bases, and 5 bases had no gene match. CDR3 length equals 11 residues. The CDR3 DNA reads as TGCAGTGCCATAGAGCGGGGGGCCCAGTACTTC. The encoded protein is CSAIERGAQYF.